This T cell receptor (beta chain) was recorded in a study of blood T cells in healthy people across ages. A second about 7 to 11 cycle PCR used barcoded and J-beta primers. TCRdb passed the 5' RACE reads through MiXCR, listing each CDR3 protein once. This repertoire shows just over 1 million distinct CDR3 sequences, under 55% found once; its top ten account for over 15%. The germline V gene encodes CDR1 GTSNPN and CDR2 SVGIG (reference sequence). The CDR3 totals 14 residues. V lost 0 bases, J lost 7 bases, and 13 bases lay in between. The source material was blood. The receptor was isolated from a woman aged 55-70 years in good health. The chain uses TRBV30 and TRBJ1-5; D perhaps matches TRBD1 (5 bases). The CDR3 is CAWSVSRGDQPQHF. In nucleotides, the CDR3 is TGTGCCTGGAGTGTAAGCCGGGGGGACCAGCCCCAGCATTTT.